This T cell receptor beta chain was documented in a study of T cells in Graves' hyperthyroidism and ophthalmopathy. The V end lost 0 bases, the J end lost 4 bases, and 13 bases lay between the germline ends. The CDR3 loop spans 15 amino acids. From germline, CDR1 is SGHDT and CDR2 YYEEEE. General observations from the study: Model output signaled ophthalmopathy a median 6.5 months ahead of onset.

This clonotype was recorded at least ten times. Its antigen is unknown. Amplified TCR beta CDR3 regions derived from RNA transcripts. A first-round RT-PCR of the TCR CDR3 used the HTBI primer set. MiXCR was run by TCRdb on the multiplex PCR reads, yielding one entry per CDR3 protein. The sample holds around 760,000 distinct CDR3 sequences, about a third seen once. The clonotype comes from a woman between 35 and 50 years old with Graves' hyperthyroidism. The chain carries TRBV5-6 and TRBJ1-2, with no clear D. Sequenced: blood. The CDR3 protein is CASSLDPGQFYGYTF. Written as DNA, the CDR3 is TGTGCCAGCAGCTTGGATCCGGGCCAATTCTATGGCTACACCTTC.